These 19 T cell receptor beta chains share one sample of origin, sequenced in a study of T cells in Graves' hyperthyroidism and ophthalmopathy. RNA transcripts provided the source from which TCR beta CDR3 regions were amplified. TCR CDR3 underwent first-round RT-PCR with the HTBI primer set. One entry per CDR3 protein, called by TCRdb with MiXCR from the multiplex PCR reads. The sample holds under 350,000 distinct CDR3 sequences, 12% to 15% seen once. The specimen sequenced was blood. The receptors come from a woman between 35 and 50 years old with Graves' hyperthyroidism.

Comment on this clonotype: Possible read error: a much larger clone is one base away. The chain recombines TRBV7-2 with TRBJ2-1; the D gene is possibly TRBD2 (5 bases). Germline V lookup: CDR1 SGHTA, CDR2 FQGNSA. The CDR3 has 13 residues. V lost 3 bases and J lost 3, with 6 bases in between. CDR3 sequence reads: CASSFGVYNEQFF. In DNA, the CDR3 is TGTGCCAGCAGCTTCGGGGTCTACAATGAGCAGTTCTTC. Using reference TRBV7-2 and TRBJ2-1 for the parts outside the CDR3, the full variable domain is GAGVSQSPSNKVTEKGKDVELRCDPISGHTALYWYRQSLGQGLEFLIYFQGNSAPDKSGLPSDRFSAERTGGSVSTLTIQRTQQEDSAVYLCASSFGVYNEQFFGPGTRLTVL.

In DNA form, the CDR3 reads TGCGCCAGCAGCCACGGGACGGACACCGGGGAGCTGTTTTTT. Its protein is CASSHGTDTGELFF. This chain joins TRBV4-1 and TRBJ2-2; TRBD1 or TRBD2 may be the D gene (5 bases each). The CDR3 runs to 14 residues. The germline V gene encodes CDR1 MGHRA and CDR2 YSYEKL. V was pared by 3 bases and J by 3 bases, with 8 bases between.

This clonotype was observed a few times. The V call is TRBV3-1, the J call TRBJ2-7; the D gene could be TRBD1 or TRBD2 (5 bases each). Germline loops: CDR1 LGHDT, CDR2 YNNKEL (reference sequence). The CDR3 is made up of 15 amino acids. The V and J ends lost 7 bases and 7 bases respectively, with 23 bases between them. CDR3 sequence reads: CASTPLGTTLTEQYF. The CDR3 nucleotides are TGTGCCAGCACCCCCCTGGGGACCACCCTTACGGAGCAGTACTTC.

In this sample, this clonotype turned up many times. The chain carries TRBV11-3 and TRBJ2-2; D is tentatively TRBD1 or TRBD2 (5 bases each). The V gene lost 1 base and the J gene lost 3 bases, with 15 bases spanning the gap. CDR3 size: 17 residues. The germline CDR1 and CDR2 sequences are SGHNT and YENEEA. CDR3 protein: CASSLGGMFGDTGELFF. The CDR3 coding sequence is TGTGCCAGCAGCTTAGGGGGGATGTTTGGGGACACCGGGGAGCTGTTTTTT.

This clonotype was seen more than once but under ten times. The chain is built from TRBV10-3 and TRBJ2-7; 10 bases fit TRBD1. V gave up 6 bases and J gave up 2 bases; unmatched junction bases: 7. The germline V gene has CDR1 ENHRY and CDR2 SYGVKD. The CDR3 loop spans 15 amino acids. CDR3 residues: CAISADRGRTYEQYF. CDR3 nucleotide sequence: TGTGCCATCAGCGCAGACAGGGGGCGTACCTACGAGCAGTACTTC.

The V and J genes are TRBV20-1 and TRBJ2-6; D gene uncertain. Germline CDR1 DFQATT, CDR2 SNEGSKA (reference sequence). The CDR3 has 14 residues. V was trimmed by 3 bases and J by 0 bases, leaving 6 bases between them. CDR3 DNA sequence: TGCAGTGCTAGCCGTACCTCTGGGGCCAACGTCCTGACTTTC. Encoded protein: CSASRTSGANVLTF.

This clonotype was recorded at least ten times. One end of the junction is discordant with germline, which a read error may explain. The chain uses TRBV7-7 and TRBJ2-1, with 11 nucleotides matching TRBD2. The CDR3 loop spans 15 amino acids. In germline, CDR1 is SSHAT, CDR2 FNYEAQ (reference sequence). The CDR3 loop is CASSPIAGGRDEQFF. The CDR3 coding sequence is TGTGCTAGCAGCCCTATAGCGGGAGGGCGGGATGAGCAGTTCTTC. Together with reference TRBV7-7 and TRBJ2-1, the CDR3 gives the full variable domain: GAGVSQSPRYKVTKRGQDVTLRCDPISSHATLYWYQQALGQGPEFLTYFNYEAQPDKSGLPSDRFSAERPEGSISTLTIQRTEQRDSAMYRCASSPIAGGRDEQFFGPGTRLTVL.

This clonotype was counted ten times or more. This chain links TRBV7-9 with TRBJ2-7, with no clear D. The CDR3 is made up of 12 amino acids. CDR1 is SEHNR, CDR2 FQNEAQ, per germline (reference sequence). The ends were cut back, 5 bases at V and 2 bases at J, with 7 bases in the middle. CDR3 sequence reads: CASSPPTYEQYF. In DNA, the CDR3 is TGTGCCAGCAGCCCTCCCACCTACGAGCAGTACTTC.

In its sample, this clonotype was seen a few times. The chain is built from TRBV7-8 and TRBJ2-2, with D perhaps matching TRBD1 (5 bases). Germline V gene sequence: CDR1 SGHVS, CDR2 FQNEAQ. This CDR3 region has 14 residues. V dropped 5 bases and J dropped 2 bases, with 9 bases sitting between them. CDR3 nucleotides: TGTGCCAGCAGCCTTTGGGGCAACACCGGGGAGCTGTTTTTT. Amino acid sequence: CASSLWGNTGELFF. Full variable domain (missing parts from reference TRBV7-8 and TRBJ2-2): GAGVSQSPRYKVAKRGQDVALRCDPISGHVSLFWYQQALGQGPEFLTYFQNEAQLDKSGLPSDRFFAERPEGSVSTLKIQRTQQEDSAVYLCASSLWGNTGELFFGEGSRLTVL.

This clonotype was seen many times. The chain is built from TRBV2 and TRBJ1-5, with unresolved D. In germline, CDR1 is SNHLY, CDR2 FYNNEI. The CDR3 is 15 residues long. Trimming took off 8 bases at V and 6 bases at J, with 20 bases between the two ends. The CDR3 protein is CASSRAPEVGQPQHF. As DNA, the CDR3 is TGTGCCAGCTCCCGGGCCCCCGAGGTTGGTCAGCCCCAGCATTTT. The full variable domain, completed using reference TRBV2 and TRBJ1-5, is EPEVTQTPSHQVTQMGQEVILRCVPISNHLYFYWYRQILGQKVEFLVSFYNNEISEKSEIFDDQFSVERPDGSNFTLKIRSTKLEDSAMYFCASSRAPEVGQPQHFGDGTRLSIL.

Note on this clonotype: This may arise from a read error, as a much more abundant clone is one base away. This chain links TRBV2 with TRBJ1-5, with unresolved D. V was cut by 4 bases and J by 6 bases, with 13 bases left in between. Germline CDR1 reads SNHLY; CDR2 reads FYNNEI. The CDR3 has 14 residues. This CDR3 is CASSGWSRGQPQHF. CDR3 DNA sequence: TGTGCCAGCAGTGGATGGTCCAGAGGTCAGCCCCAGCATTTT.

The rearrangement joins TRBV3-1 to TRBJ2-3, with D perhaps matching TRBD1 or TRBD2 (6 bases each). The CDR3 contains 16 residues. Germline V gene data show CDR1 as LGHDT and CDR2 as YNNKEL (reference sequence). The V gene lost 3 bases and the J gene lost 0 bases, with 13 bases spanning the gap. The CDR3 reads CASSHRQGTSTDTQYF. The CDR3 DNA reads TGTGCCAGCAGCCACCGCCAGGGGACTAGCACAGATACGCAGTATTTT.

This clonotype has at least ten counts. The chain combines TRBV12-3 or TRBV12-4 with TRBJ1-2; 10 bases are shared with TRBD1. The CDR3 runs 14 residues. With 10 bases clipped from V and 1 base from J, the junction kept 6 bases outside the gene matches. CDR3 nucleotide sequence: TGTGCCACCGCGGACAGGGGGGTTAACTATGGCTACACCTTC. Translation gives CATADRGVNYGYTF.

In this sample, this clonotype turned up many times. The CDR3 protein is CAWSPGQPYGYTF. The CDR3 DNA follows: TGTGCCTGGAGCCCGGGACAGCCCTATGGCTACACCTTC. The rearrangement joins TRBV30 to TRBJ1-2, with 7 bases matching TRBD1. J lost 4 bases, V lost 3 bases, and 5 bases had no gene match. Germline CDR1 and CDR2: GTSNPN and SVGIG (reference sequence). The CDR3 extends over 13 amino acids.

This clonotype was observed a few times. The chain recombines TRBV6-1 with TRBJ2-6; no clear D gene. CDR3 length equals 14 residues. Per germline, CDR1 MNHNS and CDR2 SASEGT. V dropped 4 bases and J dropped 0 bases, with 4 bases sitting between them. This CDR3 is CASSVTSGANVLTF. For the CDR3, the DNA is TGTGCCAGCAGTGTGACCTCTGGGGCCAACGTCCTGACTTTC.

This clonotype was picked up a small number of times. This chain uses TRBV7-2 with TRBJ2-3, with unresolved D. Germline CDR1 and CDR2: SGHTA and FQGNSA. Trimming took off 7 bases at V and 0 bases at J, with 11 bases between the two ends. The CDR3 covers 14 residues. CDR3 nucleotides: TGTGCCAGCAACTCACGTTCTAGCACAGATACGCAGTATTTT. Translation: CASNSRSSTDTQYF.

The J gene is TRBJ1-1, the V gene TRBV5-5, with D possibly TRBD1 on 6 matching bases. Germline-derived CDR1 and CDR2 are SGHKS and YYEKEE (reference sequence). The CDR3 length is 13 residues. CDR3 residues: CATGQRLNTEAFF. Here the CDR3 DNA reads TGTGCGACTGGACAGAGGTTGAACACTGAAGCTTTCTTT.

This clonotype was detected ten times or more. This chain uses TRBV3-1 with TRBJ2-2; the match to TRBD1 covers 10 bases. Looked up from germline, CDR1 is LGHDT and CDR2 is YNNKEL (reference sequence). V was clipped by 8 bases and J by 5 bases; unmatched bases: 11. CDR3 size: 16 residues. This CDR3 is CASGLTGGAQTGELFF. DNA for the CDR3: TGTGCCAGCGGATTGACAGGGGGCGCACAAACCGGGGAGCTGTTTTTT.

This clonotype was counted at least ten times. The V gene is TRBV20-1, the J gene TRBJ2-5, with 7 bases aligning to TRBD2. V was pared by 4 bases and J by 1 base, with 6 bases of the junction left unmatched. Germline CDR1 and CDR2: DFQATT and SNEGSKA (reference sequence). This CDR3 has 14 residues. The CDR3 DNA follows: TGCAGTGCTACCCCGTTAGCGGGCCAAGAGACCCAGTACTTC. It yields the protein CSATPLAGQETQYF.